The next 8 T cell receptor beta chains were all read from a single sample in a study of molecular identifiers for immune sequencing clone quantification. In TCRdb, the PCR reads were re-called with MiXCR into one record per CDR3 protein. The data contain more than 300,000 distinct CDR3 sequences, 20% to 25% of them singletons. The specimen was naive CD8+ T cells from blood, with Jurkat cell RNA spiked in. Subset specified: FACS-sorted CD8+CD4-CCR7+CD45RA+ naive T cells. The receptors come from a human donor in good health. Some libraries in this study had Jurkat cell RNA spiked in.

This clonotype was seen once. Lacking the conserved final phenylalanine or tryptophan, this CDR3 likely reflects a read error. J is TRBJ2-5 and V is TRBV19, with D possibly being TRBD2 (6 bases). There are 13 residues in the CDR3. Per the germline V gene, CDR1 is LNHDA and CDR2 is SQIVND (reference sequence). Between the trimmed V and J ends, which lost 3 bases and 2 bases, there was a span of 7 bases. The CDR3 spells CASSIGSQETQYS. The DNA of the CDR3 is TGTGCCAGTAGTATCGGGAGTCAAGAGACCCAGTACTCC.

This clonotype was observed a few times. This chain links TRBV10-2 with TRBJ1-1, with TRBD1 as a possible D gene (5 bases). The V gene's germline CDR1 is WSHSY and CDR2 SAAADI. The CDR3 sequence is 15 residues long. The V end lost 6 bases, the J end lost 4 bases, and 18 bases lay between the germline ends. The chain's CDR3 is CASSHSRGSGTEAFF. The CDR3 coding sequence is TGCGCCAGCAGCCACTCTCGGGGGTCCGGCACTGAAGCTTTCTTT.

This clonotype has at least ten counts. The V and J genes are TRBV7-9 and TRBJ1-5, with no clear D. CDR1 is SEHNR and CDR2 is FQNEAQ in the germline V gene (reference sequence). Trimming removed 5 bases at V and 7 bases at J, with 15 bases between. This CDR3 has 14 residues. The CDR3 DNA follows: TGTGCCAGCAGCGCCCCCGGTAATAGACAGCCCCAGCATTTT. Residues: CASSAPGNRQPQHF.

In DNA, the CDR3 is TGTGCCAGGAGTTACGATGGTTATAGCAATCAGCCCCAGCATTTT. Amino acid sequence: CARSYDGYSNQPQHF. V usage is TRBV19 and J usage is TRBJ1-5; D uncertain. Trimming took 9 bases from V and 0 from J, leaving 15 bases between them. Germline CDR1 is LNHDA and CDR2 is SQIVND (reference sequence). The CDR3 contains 15 residues.

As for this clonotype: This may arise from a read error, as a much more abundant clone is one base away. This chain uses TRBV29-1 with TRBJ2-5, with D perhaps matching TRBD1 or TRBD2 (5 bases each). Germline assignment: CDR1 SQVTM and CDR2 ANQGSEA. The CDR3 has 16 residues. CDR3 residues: CGVDAPGTTFQETQYF. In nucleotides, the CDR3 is TGCGGCGTTGATGCCCCAGGGACCACATTTCAAGAGACCCAGTACTTC.

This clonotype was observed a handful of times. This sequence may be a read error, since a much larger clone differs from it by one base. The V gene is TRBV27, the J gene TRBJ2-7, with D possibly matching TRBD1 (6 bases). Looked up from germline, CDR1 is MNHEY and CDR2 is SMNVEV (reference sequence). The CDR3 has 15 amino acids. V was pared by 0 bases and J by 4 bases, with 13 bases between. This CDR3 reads CASSLSGGRMYEQYF. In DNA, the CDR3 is TGTGCCAGCAGTTTATCAGGGGGACGGATGTACGAGCAGTACTTC.

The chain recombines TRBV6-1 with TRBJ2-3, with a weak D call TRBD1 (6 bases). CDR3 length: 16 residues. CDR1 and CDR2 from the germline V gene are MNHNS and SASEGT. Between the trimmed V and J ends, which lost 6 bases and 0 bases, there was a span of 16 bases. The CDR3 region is CASSAYLTGSTDTQYF. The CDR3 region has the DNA TGTGCCAGCAGCGCCTATTTGACAGGTAGCACAGATACGCAGTATTTT.

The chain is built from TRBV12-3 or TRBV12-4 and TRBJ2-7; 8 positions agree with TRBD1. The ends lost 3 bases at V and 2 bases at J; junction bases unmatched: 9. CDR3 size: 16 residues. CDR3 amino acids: CASSFRRGRLPYEQYF. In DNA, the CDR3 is TGTGCCAGCAGTTTCCGCAGGGGGCGCTTACCCTACGAGCAGTACTTC.